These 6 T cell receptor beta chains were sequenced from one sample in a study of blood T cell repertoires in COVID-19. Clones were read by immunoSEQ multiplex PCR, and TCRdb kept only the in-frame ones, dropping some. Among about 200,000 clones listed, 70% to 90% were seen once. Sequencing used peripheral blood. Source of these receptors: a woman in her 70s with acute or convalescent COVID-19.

Here the CDR3 DNA reads TGTGCCAGCAATATTTCTCCAGATACGCAGTATTTT. Translating it yields CASNISPDTQYF. The chain employs TRBV12-3 or TRBV12-4 and TRBJ2-3; D call uncertain. The V end was cut by 7 bases, the J end by 4 bases, with 9 bases between. The length of the CDR3 is 12 residues.

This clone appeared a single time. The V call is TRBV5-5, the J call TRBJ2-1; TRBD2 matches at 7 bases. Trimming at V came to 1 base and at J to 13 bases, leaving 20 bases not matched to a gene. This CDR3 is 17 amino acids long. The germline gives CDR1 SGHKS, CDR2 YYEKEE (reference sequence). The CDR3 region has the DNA TGTGCCAGCAGCTTGTTCCCAAGCTCCCTCGGGACTAAAAGTCAGTTCTTC. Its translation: CASSLFPSSLGTKSQFF.

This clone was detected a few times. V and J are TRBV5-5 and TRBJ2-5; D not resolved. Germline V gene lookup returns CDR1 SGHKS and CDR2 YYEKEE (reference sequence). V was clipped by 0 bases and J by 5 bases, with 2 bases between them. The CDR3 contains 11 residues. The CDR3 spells CASSLAETQYF. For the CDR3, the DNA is TGTGCCAGCAGCTTGGCTGAGACCCAGTACTTC.

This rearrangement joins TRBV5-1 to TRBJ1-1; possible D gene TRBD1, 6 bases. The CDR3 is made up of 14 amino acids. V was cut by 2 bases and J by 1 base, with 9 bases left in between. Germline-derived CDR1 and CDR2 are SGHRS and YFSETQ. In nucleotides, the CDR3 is TGCGCCAGCAGCTTCGAGACAGGGAACACTGAAGCTTTCTTT. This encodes CASSFETGNTEAFF.

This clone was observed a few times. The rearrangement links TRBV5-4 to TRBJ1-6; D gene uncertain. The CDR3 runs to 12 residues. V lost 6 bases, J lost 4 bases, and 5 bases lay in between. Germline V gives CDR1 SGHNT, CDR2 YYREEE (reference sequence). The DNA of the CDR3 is TGTGCCAGCAACAGTTATAATTCACCCCTCCACTTT. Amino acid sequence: CASNSYNSPLHF. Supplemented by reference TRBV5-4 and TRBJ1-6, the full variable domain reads ETGVTQSPTHLIKTRGQQVTLRCSSQSGHNTVSWYQQALGQGPQFIFQYYREEENGRGNFPPRFSGLQFPNYSSELNVNALELDDSALYLCASNSYNSPLHFGNGTRLTVT.

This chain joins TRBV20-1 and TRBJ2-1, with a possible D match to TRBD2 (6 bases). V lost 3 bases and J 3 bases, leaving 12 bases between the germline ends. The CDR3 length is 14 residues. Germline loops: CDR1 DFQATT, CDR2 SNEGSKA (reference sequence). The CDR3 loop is CSASRGGVYNEQFF. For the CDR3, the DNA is TGCAGTGCTAGTCGGGGAGGAGTCTACAATGAGCAGTTCTTC.